These 28 T cell receptor beta chains share one sample of origin, sequenced in a study of T cell repertoires in cytomegalovirus infection. TCRdb passed the reads through MiXCR, listing each CDR3 protein once. Among approximately 130,000 distinct CDR3 sequences, 20% to 30% were seen once, and the ten largest hold around 32%. Their cognate antigens are unknown. Sample: PBMCs, sequenced either directly or after in vitro stimulation (not recorded which). The receptor source for this set is a human donor in good health (CMV status not recorded). Some clones in this sample may be carry-over from other donors' samples.

The chain couples TRBV20-1 to TRBJ1-2; D is unresolved. CDR1 and CDR2 (germline): DFQATT, SNEGSKA (reference sequence). The CDR3 is 14 residues long. Trimming left V 0 bases short and J 1 base short, with 9 bases between. The CDR3 reads CSAREAGLNYGYTF. In nucleotides, the CDR3 is TGCAGTGCTAGAGAAGCAGGCCTTAACTATGGCTACACCTTC.

The chain uses TRBV5-1 and TRBJ2-5; 8 bases are shared with TRBD2. V was clipped by 0 bases and J by 5 bases; unmatched bases: 9. The CDR3 runs 16 residues. Looked up from germline, CDR1 is SGHRS and CDR2 is YFSETQ. CDR3 nucleotide sequence: TGCGCCAGCAGCTTGGGGGCCCTGGGACTAGGTGAGACCCAGTACTTC. Its protein product is CASSLGALGLGETQYF.

In its sample, this clonotype was seen a few times. The CDR3 sequence is CSAPSGRGYNEQFF. The CDR3, as DNA: TGCAGTGCTCCTAGCGGGAGGGGTTACAATGAGCAGTTCTTC. The rearrangement joins TRBV20-1 to TRBJ2-1, with 12 bases that match TRBD2. J lost 4 bases, V lost 5 bases, and 3 bases had no gene match. This CDR3 comprises 14 residues. The germline V gene encodes CDR1 DFQATT and CDR2 SNEGSKA (reference sequence).

This clonotype was picked up a small number of times. The V gene is TRBV6-6, the J gene TRBJ1-5, with 9 nucleotides matching TRBD1. Germline-derived CDR1 and CDR2 are MNHNY and SVGAGI (reference sequence). V lost 10 bases, J lost 3 bases, and 13 bases stayed unmatched. This CDR3 has 16 amino acids. CDR3 residues: CATLTPGQGPNQPQHF. CDR3 coding DNA: TGTGCCACCCTTACCCCGGGACAGGGCCCCAATCAGCCCCAGCATTTT.

Here the CDR3 reads CASRATSGPNNEQFF. The CDR3 DNA reads as TGTGCCAGCAGAGCTACTAGCGGGCCCAACAATGAGCAGTTCTTC. The rearrangement uses TRBV7-3 and TRBJ2-1; the match to TRBD2 covers 9 bases. The trim removed 6 bases at V and 5 bases at J, leaving 8 bases unmatched. From germline, CDR1 is SGHTA and CDR2 FQGTGA. The CDR3 runs 15 residues.

CDR3 nucleotide sequence: TGTGCCAGCAGCCCCGCGTTTGGAATATCGGCTGGAAACACCATATATTTT. Protein sequence: CASSPAFGISAGNTIYF. The chain employs TRBV5-6 and TRBJ1-3, with D hard to call. The CDR3 totals 17 residues. Germline assignment: CDR1 SGHDT and CDR2 YYEEEE. V lost 4 bases, J lost 2 bases, and 19 bases lay in between.

The chain joins TRBV28 to TRBJ2-7; possible D gene TRBD2, 5 bases. CDR1 and CDR2 from the germline V gene are MDHEN and SYDVKM. The germline V and J ends were trimmed by 4 bases and 7 bases, with 14 bases remaining between them. The CDR3 is 13 amino acids. The CDR3 reads CASSSEGEREQYF. The CDR3, as DNA: TGTGCCAGCAGTTCTGAGGGCGAAAGGGAGCAGTACTTC. Looking up the rest from reference TRBV28 and TRBJ2-7 gives the full variable domain: DVKVTQSSRYLVKRTGEKVFLECVQDMDHENMFWYRQDPGLGLRLIYFSYDVKMKEKGDIPEGYSVSREKKERFSLILESASTNQTSMYLCASSSEGEREQYFGPGTRLTVT.

This clonotype appeared a few times. V is TRBV5-6 and J is TRBJ2-5; 12 positions agree with TRBD1. Per germline, CDR1 SGHDT and CDR2 YYEEEE. V dropped 0 bases and J dropped 5; count of bases not matched to a gene: 5. There are 16 residues in the CDR3. CDR3 sequence (DNA): TGTGCCAGCAGCTTGGTGGGACAGGGGGCCCGGGAGACCCAGTACTTC. It translates to CASSLVGQGARETQYF. Based on the CDR3 plus reference TRBV5-6 and TRBJ2-5, the full variable domain is DAGVTQSPTHLIKTRGQQVTLRCSPKSGHDTVSWYQQALGQGPQFIFQYYEEEERQRGNFPDRFSGHQFPNYSSELNVNALLLGDSALYLCASSLVGQGARETQYFGPGTRLLVL.

This clonotype was found many times. The chain carries TRBV7-2 and TRBJ2-4; 14 bases agree with TRBD2. Germline assignment: CDR1 SGHTA and CDR2 FQGNSA. The CDR3 consists of 21 residues. V was clipped by 0 bases and J by 3 bases; unmatched bases: 13. CDR3 in amino acids: CASSLAFRTSGRFGGKNIQYF. CDR3 coding DNA: TGTGCCAGCAGCTTAGCGTTTAGGACTAGCGGGAGGTTCGGGGGCAAAAACATTCAGTACTTC.

The rearrangement uses TRBV7-2 and TRBJ1-1, with 9 bases matching TRBD1. J was trimmed by 5 bases and V by 5 bases; bases with no gene match: 9. In germline, CDR1 is SGHTA, CDR2 FQGNSA. This CDR3 is 15 amino acids long. The CDR3 sequence is CASSLSQGARTEAFF. The CDR3 region has the DNA TGTGCCAGCAGCCTATCACAGGGGGCAAGGACTGAAGCTTTCTTT.

This chain connects TRBV11-3 to TRBJ1-1; 8 positions match TRBD1. Germline lookup yields CDR1 SGHNT and CDR2 YENEEA. J gave up 1 base and V 1 base, and 5 bases lay outside the gene matches. The CDR3 runs to 16 residues. The CDR3 DNA sequence: TGTGCCAGCAGCTTAGTCTCCGGGACAGGGAACACTGAAGCTTTCTTT. Translation gives CASSLVSGTGNTEAFF.

This clonotype has a handful of counts. The V call is TRBV6-2 or TRBV6-3, the J call TRBJ1-5; a weak D match, TRBD1 (6 bases). The CDR3 is 13 residues long. Germline V gene lookup returns CDR1 MNHEY and CDR2 SVGEGT. V was trimmed by 2 bases and J by 7 bases, leaving 9 bases between them. CDR3: CASSYTRGQPQHF. CDR3 DNA: TGTGCCAGCAGTTACACCAGGGGACAGCCCCAGCATTTT.

This clonotype was counted at least ten times. CDR3 sequence: CATSGKRGQLHNEQFF. CDR3 nucleotides: TGTGCCACCAGCGGGAAGCGGGGACAATTACACAATGAGCAGTTCTTC. The chain couples TRBV15 to TRBJ2-1, with a possible D match to TRBD2 (7 bases). Germline lookup yields CDR1 LNHNV and CDR2 YYDKDF (reference sequence). Trimming pared 5 bases from V and 5 bases from J, leaving 19 bases between. This CDR3 has 16 residues. Looking up the rest from reference TRBV15 and TRBJ2-1 gives the full variable domain: DAMVIQNPRYQVTQFGKPVTLSCSQTLNHNVMYWYQQKSSQAPKLLFHYYDKDFNNEADTPDNFQSRRPNTSFCFLDIRSPGLGDTAMYLCATSGKRGQLHNEQFFGPGTRLTVL.

In its sample, this clonotype was seen many times. The chain is built from TRBV12-3 or TRBV12-4 and TRBJ1-5; D gene ambiguous. V was cut by 3 bases and J by 1 base, with 13 bases left in between. This CDR3 spans 16 amino acids. CDR3 sequence reads: CASSFRRVYSNQPQHF. The CDR3 DNA is TGTGCCAGCAGTTTCCGCCGGGTCTACAGCAATCAGCCCCAGCATTTT.

This clonotype was recorded many times. The rearrangement links TRBV12-3 or TRBV12-4 to TRBJ2-1; D perhaps matches TRBD1 (6 bases). The ends were cut back, 1 base at V and 6 bases at J, with 7 bases in the middle. The CDR3 is 13 amino acids. The DNA for the CDR3 is TGTGCCAGCAGTTTAGAAGGGGGCAATGAGCAGTTCTTC. Translated: CASSLEGGNEQFF.

The rearrangement joins TRBV6-6 to TRBJ2-5, with 7 positions matching TRBD2. V dropped 8 bases and J dropped 5; count of bases not matched to a gene: 11. Germline CDR1 reads MNHNY; CDR2 reads SVGAGI (reference sequence). CDR3 length: 14 residues. The CDR3 loop reads CASSRGGSWETQYF. CDR3 DNA: TGTGCCAGCTCCAGAGGCGGGAGCTGGGAGACCCAGTACTTC.

Points on this clonotype: The junction differs from germline at one of its ends, possibly a read error. The CDR3 is CASSREEGSAANYGYTF. The CDR3 DNA sequence: TGTGCCAGCAGCCGAGAAGAAGGGTCGGCCGCTAACTATGGCTACACCTTC. The V gene is TRBV4-1, the J gene TRBJ1-2; D not resolved. The CDR3 extends over 17 amino acids. Per the germline V gene, CDR1 is MGHRA and CDR2 is YSYEKL.

This clonotype was detected ten times or more. The rearrangement uses TRBV18 and TRBJ1-1, with a tentative D call TRBD1 (5 bases). From germline, CDR1 is KGHSH and CDR2 LQKENI. V lost 5 bases, J lost 3 bases, and 10 bases lay in between. This CDR3 contains 13 residues. The CDR3 sequence is CASSDSRDTEAFF. In DNA form, the CDR3 reads TGTGCCAGCTCAGATTCCAGGGACACTGAAGCTTTCTTT.

V usage is TRBV11-2 and J usage is TRBJ2-5; the D is unclear. The CDR3 extends over 13 amino acids. V lost 3 bases to trimming and J lost 4 bases, with 9 bases between them. Germline assignment: CDR1 SGHAT and CDR2 FQNNGV. CDR3 DNA sequence: TGTGCCAGCAGCTTTTTCCCCGGAGAGACCCAGTACTTC. This codes for CASSFFPGETQYF.

This clonotype has only a few counts. The chain has TRBV12-3 or TRBV12-4 and TRBJ1-3, with D maybe TRBD1 (5 bases). This CDR3 has 14 residues. Trimming took off 6 bases at V and 4 bases at J, with 13 bases between the two ends. The CDR3 coding sequence is TGTGCCAGCAGGCCCGAGGGGCACGGAAACACCATATATTTT. This translates into CASRPEGHGNTIYF.

This chain connects TRBV27 to TRBJ1-6; D gene ambiguous. Deletions cut 5 bases from V and 10 bases from J, with 12 bases between. CDR3 length: 13 amino acids. The germline V gene encodes CDR1 MNHEY and CDR2 SMNVEV (reference sequence). This chain's CDR3 is CASSLIGTSPLHF. CDR3 in DNA: TGTGCCAGCAGTCTTATCGGAACCTCACCCCTCCACTTT.

Only a few counts were recorded for this clonotype. This chain uses TRBV29-1 with TRBJ1-6, with 7 bases lining up with TRBD1. Germline V gene data show CDR1 as SQVTM and CDR2 as ANQGSEA. This CDR3 is built from 15 residues. The V segment lost 6 bases and the J segment 7 bases; nucleotides outside the gene matches: 12. CDR3 sequence reads: CSVQISGQQNSPLHF. The CDR3 coding sequence is TGCAGCGTCCAGATTTCGGGACAGCAGAATTCACCCCTCCACTTT. Using reference TRBV29-1 and TRBJ1-6 for the parts outside the CDR3, the full variable domain is SAVISQKPSRDICQRGTSLTIQCQVDSQVTMMFWYRQQPGQSLTLIATANQGSEATYESGFVIDKFPISRPNLTFSTLTVSNMSPEDSSIYLCSVQISGQQNSPLHFGNGTRLTVT.

This clonotype has a count of ten or more. The J gene is TRBJ1-2, the V gene TRBV7-2; TRBD1 is a possible D gene (6 bases). CDR1 is SGHTA and CDR2 is FQGNSA in the germline V gene. This CDR3 spans 14 amino acids. With 5 bases removed from V and 6 bases from J, the gap between germline ends came to 16 bases. The CDR3 coding sequence is TGTGCCAGCAGCCCCTGGGGCAGGGGCGATGGCTACACCTTC. Translating gives CASSPWGRGDGYTF. Using reference TRBV7-2 and TRBJ1-2 for the parts outside the CDR3, the full variable domain is GAGVSQSPSNKVTEKGKDVELRCDPISGHTALYWYRQSLGQGLEFLIYFQGNSAPDKSGLPSDRFSAERTGGSVSTLTIQRTQQEDSAVYLCASSPWGRGDGYTFGSGTRLTVV.

The table lists this clonotype with many counts. CDR3: CASSLWAVNQPQHF. For the CDR3, the DNA is TGTGCCAGCAGCTTATGGGCAGTCAATCAGCCCCAGCATTTT. The V and J genes are TRBV7-2 and TRBJ1-5; the D is unclear. The CDR3 sequence is 14 residues long. Per the germline V gene, CDR1 is SGHTA and CDR2 is FQGNSA. Trimming cost V 2 bases and J 3 bases, with 8 bases left between them.

This clonotype came up a few times. The chain recombines TRBV6-1 with TRBJ1-2, with 9 nucleotides matching TRBD1. Germline V CDR1 and CDR2: MNHNS, SASEGT. The CDR3 runs 15 residues. V was clipped by 5 bases and J by 4 bases; unmatched bases: 8. CDR3 in DNA: TGTGCCAGCAGTCGACAGGGGGGGGAGATCTATGGCTACACCTTC. This codes for CASSRQGGEIYGYTF.

The chain is built from TRBV7-2 and TRBJ1-1; D possibly corresponds to TRBD1 (5 bases). This CDR3 has 14 residues. Trimming removed 3 bases from V and 4 bases from J, with 12 bases in between. CDR1 is SGHTA, CDR2 FQGNSA, per germline. The CDR3 loop reads CASSFWQGVTEAFF. The CDR3, as DNA: TGTGCCAGCAGCTTTTGGCAGGGAGTCACTGAAGCTTTCTTT. The full variable domain, its missing parts supplied by reference TRBV7-2 and TRBJ1-1, is GAGVSQSPSNKVTEKGKDVELRCDPISGHTALYWYRQSLGQGLEFLIYFQGNSAPDKSGLPSDRFSAERTGGSVSTLTIQRTQQEDSAVYLCASSFWQGVTEAFFGQGTRLTVV.

In this sample, this clonotype turned up once. The chain employs TRBV11-2 and TRBJ2-5; D ambiguous. This CDR3 is 14 amino acids long. CDR1 is SGHAT, CDR2 FQNNGV, per germline. Trimming removed 5 bases at V and 5 bases at J, with 15 bases between. The CDR3, as DNA: TGTGCCAGCAGCGGCCTCCGGCGCCAGGAGACCCAGTACTTC. Residues: CASSGLRRQETQYF.

This clonotype was observed a few times. The chain uses TRBV4-3 and TRBJ2-7; 7 bases align to TRBD1. CDR1 and CDR2 (germline): LGHNA, YSLEER. The CDR3 spans 15 residues. The V segment lost 1 base and the J segment 6 bases; nucleotides outside the gene matches: 9. The CDR3 region is CASSQGGNRGGEQYF. The CDR3 region has the DNA TGCGCCAGCAGCCAAGGGGGTAACAGGGGCGGCGAGCAGTACTTC.